One sample yielded the 28 T cell receptor beta chains listed below, sequenced in a study of CD8+ T cells in alopecia areata. Following RNA extraction, reverse transcription yielded cDNA that acted as the sequencing template. TCRdb's table, derived via immunoSEQ multiplex PCR, lists solely in-frame clones and lacks some. The data contain around 30,000 clones, about 83% of them seen just once; the ten biggest clones take up about 19%. Sample: NKG2D-low CD8+ T cells sorted from blood. These receptors were obtained from a human donor with alopecia areata.

The rearrangement links TRBV10-3 to TRBJ2-3; unclear D gene. This CDR3 has 15 residues. Trimming took 6 bases from V and 4 from J, leaving 17 bases between them. Germline CDR1 ENHRY, CDR2 SYGVKD. The CDR3 region has the DNA TGTGCCATCAGCCTTGGGCTATCCCCCGCAGATACGCAGTATTTT. Translated, it gives CAISLGLSPADTQYF.

For this clone: The sample has other DNA sequences that encode this CDR3 too. The gene calls are TRBV5-6 and TRBJ2-3; D not resolved. The V and J ends lost 2 bases and 0 bases respectively, with 10 bases between them. The germline V gene has CDR1 SGHDT and CDR2 YYEEEE. The CDR3 contains 15 residues. The CDR3 protein is CASSFTRVSTDTQYF. CDR3 nucleotide sequence: TGTGCCAGCAGCTTCACCCGGGTTAGCACAGATACGCAGTATTTT.

This chain uses TRBV19 with TRBJ2-6; D is unresolved. CDR1 LNHDA and CDR2 SQIVND come from the germline V gene (reference sequence). V lost 6 bases to trimming and J lost 5 bases, with 2 bases between them. CDR3 length: 11 residues. CDR3 sequence: CASRWANVLTF. Here the CDR3 DNA reads TGTGCCAGTAGATGGGCCAACGTCCTGACTTTC.

The rearrangement links TRBV6-5 to TRBJ2-1; D remains unclear. This CDR3 has 13 amino acids. V was pared by 0 bases and J by 9 bases, with 9 bases between. Germline V gene lookup returns CDR1 MNHEY and CDR2 SVGAGI. CDR3 loop: CASSYSRLGEQFF. The CDR3 DNA reads TGTGCCAGCAGTTACTCGAGGTTGGGTGAGCAGTTCTTC.

This chain joins TRBV6-5 and TRBJ2-5; D remains ambiguous. The J call is in doubt because the DNA end fits TRBJ2-7 better. The CDR3 runs to 13 residues. Per the germline V gene, CDR1 is MNHEY and CDR2 is SVGAGI. In DNA, the CDR3 is TGTGCCAGCAGTTACGGCGGTAGCTACGAGCAGTACTTC. This translates into CASSYGGSYEQYF.

This chain joins TRBV5-4 and TRBJ2-7; 9 bases are a match to TRBD2. The germline V gene encodes CDR1 SGHNT and CDR2 YYREEE (reference sequence). The trim removed 2 bases at V and 2 bases at J, leaving 8 bases unmatched. The CDR3 covers 16 residues. The CDR3: CASSLSLAGYAYEQYF. CDR3 DNA: TGTGCCAGCAGCTTATCACTAGCGGGTTACGCCTACGAGCAGTACTTC.

The chain employs TRBV5-1 and TRBJ1-2; a weak D match, TRBD1 (5 bases). The CDR3 is 13 residues long. Germline values: CDR1 SGHRS, CDR2 YFSETQ. The V and J ends lost 0 bases and 3 bases respectively, with 6 bases between them. CDR3 in amino acids: CASSLEGDYGYTF. The CDR3 DNA is TGCGCCAGCAGCTTGGAAGGGGACTATGGCTACACCTTC.

The chain couples TRBV4-1 to TRBJ2-3; the D gene is possibly TRBD2 (5 bases). The CDR3 is 13 residues long. Germline CDR1 reads MGHRA; CDR2 reads YSYEKL. Trimming removed 1 base at V and 11 bases at J, with 13 bases between. For the CDR3, the DNA is TGCGCCAGCAGCCAAGGAAATCCTCGGGGGCAGTATTTT. Its translation is CASSQGNPRGQYF.

Details on this clone: This sample includes further DNA sequences coding for the same CDR3. The rearrangement joins TRBV27 to TRBJ2-7; maybe TRBD1 (6 bases). Germline V gene lookup returns CDR1 MNHEY and CDR2 SMNVEV (reference sequence). The CDR3 extends over 13 amino acids. Deletions cut 5 bases from V and 1 base from J, with 9 bases between. The CDR3 bases are TGTGCCAGCAGTCGAGGACAGTCCTACGAGCAGTACTTC. It yields the protein CASSRGQSYEQYF.

V is TRBV9 and J is TRBJ2-7; TRBD2 might be the D (5 bases). V gave up 0 bases and J gave up 3 bases, with 10 bases separating them. The germline V gene has CDR1 SGDLS and CDR2 YYNGEE. The CDR3 length is 14 residues. The CDR3 coding sequence is TGTGCCAGCAGCGTAGGTACTAGTCTCTACGAGCAGTACTTC. Protein sequence: CASSVGTSLYEQYF.

The rearrangement uses TRBV13 and TRBJ2-5; possibly TRBD1 for D (6 bases). This CDR3 region has 15 residues. CDR1 is PRHDT and CDR2 is FYEKMQ in the germline V gene (reference sequence). The V end was cut by 4 bases, the J end by 4 bases, with 16 bases between. The CDR3 bases are TGTGCCAGCAGCTCACCCGGCGAAGGGGGAGAGACCCAGTACTTC. Its translation is CASSSPGEGGETQYF.

This sequence joins TRBV30 and TRBJ1-5, with 9 bases that match TRBD1. The CDR3 runs to 14 residues. The germline V gene encodes CDR1 GTSNPN and CDR2 SVGIG (reference sequence). J gave up 2 bases and V 5 bases, and 4 bases lay outside the gene matches. The CDR3 DNA reads TGTGCCTGGGACAGGGGGACTGGCAATCAGCCCCAGCATTTT. This gives the protein CAWDRGTGNQPQHF.

The chain combines TRBV10-3 with TRBJ2-1, with D perhaps matching TRBD2 (6 bases). This CDR3 spans 14 amino acids. With 6 bases removed from V and 2 bases from J, the gap between germline ends came to 11 bases. The germline V gene encodes CDR1 ENHRY and CDR2 SYGVKD. The CDR3: CAIRTGETYNEQFF. The CDR3 region has the DNA TGTGCCATCAGGACGGGAGAAACCTACAATGAGCAGTTCTTC.

V usage is TRBV30 and J usage is TRBJ2-5; D is uncertain. V was pared by 3 bases and J by 2 bases, with 13 bases between. The CDR3 length is 14 residues. Germline assignment: CDR1 GTSNPN and CDR2 SVGIG (reference sequence). The CDR3 sequence: CAWSDPKIQETQYF. The DNA of the CDR3 is TGTGCCTGGAGCGACCCCAAAATTCAAGAGACCCAGTACTTC.

In its sample, this clone was seen once. This chain connects TRBV29-1 to TRBJ1-1; 9 bases line up with TRBD1. The CDR3 contains 13 residues. Germline trimming cut 7 bases from V and 0 bases from J; bases unmatched to any gene: 3. Per germline, CDR1 SQVTM and CDR2 ANQGSEA. The CDR3 reads CSDGTGMNTEAFF. Here the CDR3 DNA reads TGCAGCGACGGGACAGGGATGAACACTGAAGCTTTCTTT.

This CDR3 reads CASSLTVSGANVLTF. As DNA, the CDR3 is TGTGCCAGCAGTTTAACAGTCTCTGGGGCCAACGTCCTGACTTTC. The gene calls are TRBV27 and TRBJ2-6; D ambiguous. The CDR3 covers 15 residues. Trimming shortened V by 2 bases and J by 0 bases, and 5 bases separated the two germline ends. The germline V gene has CDR1 MNHEY and CDR2 SMNVEV (reference sequence).

V usage is TRBV15 and J usage is TRBJ2-7; D may be TRBD2 (6 bases). This CDR3 comprises 15 residues. The V end lost 6 bases, the J end lost 0 bases, and 15 bases lay between the germline ends. Per the germline V gene, CDR1 is LNHNV and CDR2 is YYDKDF (reference sequence). The CDR3 coding sequence is TGTGCCACCAGGGACATCCAGGAGGGCTCCTACGAGCAGTACTTC. Translation gives CATRDIQEGSYEQYF.

The rearrangement links TRBV7-8 to TRBJ2-3, with D perhaps matching TRBD2 (7 bases). Trimming took 5 bases from V and 7 from J, leaving 22 bases between them. The CDR3 is made up of 16 amino acids. Per germline, CDR1 SGHVS and CDR2 FQNEAQ. DNA of the CDR3: TGTGCCAGCAGCCCACAGCGGGGACACGAGAGAAATACGCAGTATTTT. Translated, it gives CASSPQRGHERNTQYF.

Sample share makes this clone medium-sized. The J gene is TRBJ2-5, the V gene TRBV7-2; no definite D call. Trimming left V 0 bases short and J 0 bases short, with 8 bases between. Germline V lookup: CDR1 SGHTA, CDR2 FQGNSA. This CDR3 spans 15 amino acids. DNA for the CDR3: TGTGCCAGCAGCTTAGCTTCGGTAGACCAAGAGACCCAGTACTTC. Translated, it gives CASSLASVDQETQYF.

The chain joins TRBV19 to TRBJ2-7, with 8 bases fitting TRBD1. V was clipped by 6 bases and J by 6 bases; unmatched bases: 7. This CDR3 comprises 13 residues. Per germline, CDR1 LNHDA and CDR2 SQIVND (reference sequence). The CDR3 DNA sequence: TGTGCCAGTAGCGCGGGACAGGAGTTCGAGCAGTACTTC. Residues: CASSAGQEFEQYF.

In its sample, this clone was seen a few times. The genes are TRBV28 and TRBJ2-3; D perhaps matches TRBD2 (6 bases). This CDR3 contains 15 residues. V was cut by 3 bases and J by 2 bases, with 12 bases left in between. Germline CDR1 reads MDHEN; CDR2 reads SYDVKM. The CDR3 DNA sequence: TGTGCCAGCAGTTTTGGCGGGGCGATCACAGATACGCAGTATTTT. Encoded protein: CASSFGGAITDTQYF.

This clone appeared a single time. The chain employs TRBV29-1 and TRBJ2-1; TRBD1 is a possible D gene (5 bases). Germline CDR1 and CDR2: SQVTM and ANQGSEA. The CDR3 has 13 amino acids. V lost 4 bases to trimming and J lost 4 bases, with 11 bases between them. The DNA of the CDR3 is TGCAGCGTTGCCCCGACAGAGTACAATGAGCAGTTCTTC. This codes for CSVAPTEYNEQFF.

The CDR3 region has the DNA TGTGCCAGCAGTTACTCGAATCGGGCGACCTACGAGCAGTACTTC. This gives the protein CASSYSNRATYEQYF. The gene calls are TRBV6-5 and TRBJ2-7, with D unresolved. The germline gives CDR1 MNHEY, CDR2 SVGAGI. The CDR3 sequence is 15 residues long. Trimming left V 0 bases short and J 2 bases short, with 11 bases between.

V and J are TRBV7-2 and TRBJ1-5; 8 positions match TRBD1. CDR1 is SGHTA and CDR2 is FQGNSA in the germline V gene. The CDR3 runs 19 residues. J was trimmed by 0 bases and V by 5 bases; bases with no gene match: 15. CDR3 amino acids: CASSPTLFTGGVSNQPQHF. CDR3 bases: TGTGCCAGCAGCCCAACCCTTTTCACAGGGGGGGTTAGCAATCAGCCCCAGCATTTT.

This rearrangement joins TRBV7-8 to TRBJ2-7, with D tentatively TRBD2 (6 bases). V shed 3 bases and J shed 0 bases, with 15 bases lying between them. The CDR3 runs to 16 residues. Looked up from germline, CDR1 is SGHVS and CDR2 is FQNEAQ. CDR3 coding DNA: TGTGCCAGCAGCTTTGGTCCGGGACTGACCTCCTACGAGCAGTACTTC. It specifies CASSFGPGLTSYEQYF.

This chain uses TRBV5-4 with TRBJ2-1; 14 nucleotides match TRBD2. After removal of 4 bases from V and 3 bases from J, the junction contained 3 bases not matched to a gene. Germline V lookup: CDR1 SGHNT, CDR2 YYREEE (reference sequence). The CDR3 loop spans 16 amino acids. The CDR3 here is CASSGLAGGVYNEQFF. As DNA, the CDR3 is TGTGCCAGCAGCGGACTAGCGGGGGGTGTCTACAATGAGCAGTTCTTC. Complete variable domain (other parts from reference TRBV5-4 and TRBJ2-1): ETGVTQSPTHLIKTRGQQVTLRCSSQSGHNTVSWYQQALGQGPQFIFQYYREEENGRGNFPPRFSGLQFPNYSSELNVNALELDDSALYLCASSGLAGGVYNEQFFGPGTRLTVL.

This clone appeared once. V gene TRBV6-6 combines with J gene TRBJ2-5, with D perhaps matching TRBD2 (5 bases). The CDR3 extends over 14 amino acids. V was trimmed by 0 bases and J by 4 bases, leaving 9 bases between them. Germline V CDR1 and CDR2: MNHNY, SVGAGI (reference sequence). The CDR3 loop is CASSYSRERETQYF. CDR3 bases: TGTGCCAGCAGTTACTCGAGGGAGCGAGAGACCCAGTACTTC.

The genes are TRBV2 and TRBJ2-7; weak D call: TRBD1 (5 bases). Per germline, CDR1 SNHLY and CDR2 FYNNEI. Trimming took 5 bases from V and 7 from J, leaving 12 bases between them. This CDR3 region has 12 residues. This chain's CDR3 is CASSTGISEQYF. CDR3 in DNA: TGTGCCAGCAGTACAGGTATTTCGGAGCAGTACTTC.